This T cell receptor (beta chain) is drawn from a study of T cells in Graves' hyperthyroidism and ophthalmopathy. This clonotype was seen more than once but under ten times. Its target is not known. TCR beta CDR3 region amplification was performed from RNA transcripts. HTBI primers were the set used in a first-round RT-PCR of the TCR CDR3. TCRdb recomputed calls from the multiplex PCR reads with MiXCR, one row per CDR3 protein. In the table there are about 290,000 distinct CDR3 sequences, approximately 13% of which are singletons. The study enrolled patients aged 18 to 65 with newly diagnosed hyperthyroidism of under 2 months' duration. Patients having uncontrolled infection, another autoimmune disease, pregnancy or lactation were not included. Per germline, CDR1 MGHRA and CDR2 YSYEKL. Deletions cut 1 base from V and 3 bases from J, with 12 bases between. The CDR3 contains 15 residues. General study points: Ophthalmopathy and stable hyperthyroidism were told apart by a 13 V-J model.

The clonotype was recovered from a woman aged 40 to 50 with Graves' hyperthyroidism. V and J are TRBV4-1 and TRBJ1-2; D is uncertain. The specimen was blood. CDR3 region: CASSQGSGPHYGYTF. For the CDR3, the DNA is TGCGCCAGCAGCCAAGGATCCGGCCCGCACTATGGCTACACCTTC.